The TCR beta chain under discussion was sequenced for a study of response to subunit inactivated influenza vaccine. Overall study findings and caveats: Authors suggested that a seasonal influenza vaccination recruits few new T cells each time.

A single record per CDR3 protein comes from TCRdb applying MiXCR to the RT-PCR reads. The sample includes 600,000 to 850,000 distinct CDR3 sequences, around 15% of them seen just once. Only a few counts were recorded for this clonotype. What it binds is not known. Germline assignment: CDR1 SQVTM and CDR2 ANQGSEA. The CDR3 sequence is 15 residues long. V was trimmed by 2 bases and J by 0 bases, leaving 11 bases between them. The source is a man in his forties or fifties who received an inactivated influenza vaccine. The specimen comprised PBMCs from blood, sampled approximately 15 days before vaccination. The chain recombines TRBV29-1 with TRBJ2-4; D call uncertain. In DNA, the CDR3 is TGCAGCGTTGAAAGTAGGTCCTTAGCCAAAAACATTCAGTACTTC. It encodes CSVESRSLAKNIQYF.